The entry below describes one T cell receptor beta chain. The data stem from a study of technical replicates of blood from a few donors. This CDR3 comprises 13 residues. V lost 3 bases and J lost 7; bases outside the gene matches: 6. CDR1 is KGHSH, CDR2 LQKENI, per germline. This table comes from immunoSEQ multiplex PCR, and its TCRdb copy is limited to in-frame clones, with some not included. Of 74,000 or so clones listed, roughly 91% are singletons. V gene TRBV18 combines with J gene TRBJ2-7; 7 nucleotides agree with TRBD2. The receptor was derived from a human donor in good health. The sequenced material came from T cells isolated from PBMCs. CDR3 in DNA: TGTGCCAGCTCACCGAACCCGGGGGGAGAGCAGTACTTC. Translated: CASSPNPGGEQYF.